These 28 T cell receptor beta chains originate from one sample sequenced in a study of blood T cell repertoires in COVID-19. TCRdb's copy holds only in-frame clones and misses some; the assay was immunoSEQ multiplex PCR. Counted here are 350,000 to 450,000 clones, 70% to 90% occurring once; the ten biggest clones make up approximately 1.2%. The material sequenced was peripheral blood. These receptors came from a man aged 40-50 years with acute or convalescent COVID-19.

Comments on this clone: Sequence at one end of the junction differs from germline and may be a read error. V is TRBV3-1 (or the pseudogene TRBV3-2) and J is TRBJ2-2; D is possibly TRBD1 (6 bases). The germline V gene encodes CDR1 LGHDT and CDR2 YNNKEL (reference sequence). The CDR3 length is 15 residues. The CDR3 region is CASSQAGANTGELFF. The CDR3, as DNA: TGTGCCAGCAGTCAAGCAGGGGCGAACACCGGGGAGCTGTTTTTT.

V gene TRBV14 combines with J gene TRBJ2-3; 8 positions agree with TRBD2. The germline CDR1 and CDR2 sequences are SGHDN and FVKESK. This CDR3 is 17 amino acids long. V dropped 1 base and J dropped 4; count of bases not matched to a gene: 10. CDR3 sequence reads: CASSQAGGTRKADTQYF. In DNA form, the CDR3 reads TGTGCCAGCAGCCAAGCAGGCGGGACTAGGAAGGCAGATACGCAGTATTTT.

The chain recombines TRBV3-1 (or the pseudogene TRBV3-2) with TRBJ1-5; D call uncertain. V was trimmed by 0 bases and J by 2 bases, leaving 11 bases between them. This CDR3 has 16 amino acids. Germline V gene lookup returns CDR1 LGHDT and CDR2 YNNKEL (reference sequence). The CDR3 reads CASSQDIGSGNQPQHF. The DNA of the CDR3 is TGTGCCAGCAGCCAAGATATCGGGTCGGGCAATCAGCCCCAGCATTTT.

This CDR3 reads CASSITGLVYEQYF. The CDR3 region has the DNA TGTGCCAGCAGTATAACAGGGTTAGTCTACGAGCAGTACTTC. The chain combines TRBV27 with TRBJ2-7; maybe TRBD1 (6 bases). Germline loops: CDR1 MNHEY, CDR2 SMNVEV (reference sequence). The CDR3 has 14 residues. Trimming removed 5 bases from V and 3 bases from J, with 14 bases in between.

The chain uses TRBV7-2 and TRBJ2-7; TRBD2 matches at 10 bases. CDR1 and CDR2 (germline): SGHTA, FQGNSA. The CDR3 runs to 13 residues. V shed 5 bases and J 6 bases; nucleotides not matched to a gene: 4. The CDR3 region is CASSQLAGFEQYF. CDR3 DNA sequence: TGTGCCAGCAGCCAACTAGCGGGGTTCGAGCAGTACTTC.

This sequence joins TRBV6-5 and TRBJ2-7; 8 positions match TRBD1. V trimming: 6 bases; J trimming: 3 bases; junction bases outside the gene matches: 4. CDR1 and CDR2 from the germline V gene are MNHEY and SVGAGI. The CDR3 totals 13 residues. This CDR3 reads CASRLTGGYEQYF. The CDR3 DNA sequence: TGTGCCAGCAGATTAACAGGGGGCTACGAGCAGTACTTC.

The chain recombines TRBV7-2 with TRBJ2-2; D is uncertain. CDR1 is SGHTA, CDR2 FQGNSA, per germline. V was shortened by 4 bases and J by 9 bases, with 15 bases between the two germline ends. The CDR3 has 14 amino acids. The CDR3 loop reads CASSYQLHGRELFF. As DNA, the CDR3 is TGTGCCAGCAGCTACCAACTACACGGCAGGGAGCTGTTTTTT.

The CDR3 is CASSSLGQGANTIYF. CDR3 nucleotides: TGTGCCAGCAGCTCCCTAGGACAGGGGGCAAACACCATATATTTT. The chain combines TRBV7-8 with TRBJ1-3; TRBD1 matches at 11 bases. Germline CDR1 SGHVS, CDR2 FQNEAQ. With 4 bases clipped from V and 6 bases from J, the junction kept 5 bases outside the gene matches. The CDR3 length is 15 residues.

In its sample, this clone was seen a few times. CDR3 residues: CASIDGAPPGNTEAFF. The CDR3 region has the DNA TGTGCCAGTATCGATGGGGCCCCACCCGGGAACACTGAAGCTTTCTTT. The chain employs TRBV19 and TRBJ1-1; the D gene is possibly TRBD1 (5 bases). The CDR3 totals 16 residues. Germline V lookup: CDR1 LNHDA, CDR2 SQIVND (reference sequence). Trimming pared 7 bases from V and 1 base from J, leaving 19 bases between.

The V gene is TRBV6-5, the J gene TRBJ1-4; 7 nucleotides line up with TRBD1. The CDR3 extends over 16 amino acids. Germline trimming cut 4 bases from V and 2 bases from J; bases unmatched to any gene: 7. CDR1 is MNHEY, CDR2 SVGAGI, per germline. This chain's CDR3 is CASSLLPGGTNEKLFF. The CDR3 bases are TGTGCCAGCAGTTTGCTACCAGGGGGGACTAATGAAAAACTGTTTTTT.

A few counts support this clone. The V call is TRBV5-1, the J call TRBJ2-3, with 9 bases identical to TRBD1. V dropped 4 bases and J dropped 5; count of bases not matched to a gene: 8. CDR1 and CDR2 (germline): SGHRS, YFSETQ. The CDR3 runs to 15 residues. The CDR3 DNA sequence: TGCGCCAGCAGCACAGAGAACAGGGGGCAAGATACGCAGTATTTT. It translates to CASSTENRGQDTQYF.

The rearrangement uses TRBV6-5 and TRBJ1-6, with a weak D call TRBD1 (6 bases). Trimming took off 7 bases at V and 9 bases at J, with 16 bases between the two ends. This CDR3 contains 14 residues. Germline loops: CDR1 MNHEY, CDR2 SVGAGI. Written as DNA, the CDR3 is TGTGCCAGCACGCCGAGGGACACAGGTTCACCCCTCCACTTT. Encoded protein: CASTPRDTGSPLHF.

This clone was recorded only once. V is TRBV19 and J is TRBJ2-5; D might be TRBD1 (7 bases). The V end lost 6 bases, the J end lost 5 bases, and 22 bases lay between the germline ends. This CDR3 region has 16 residues. Per germline, CDR1 LNHDA and CDR2 SQIVND (reference sequence). The CDR3 loop is CASSRPGGLDGETQYF. The CDR3, as DNA: TGTGCCAGTAGCCGGCCAGGGGGGCTCGACGGTGAGACCCAGTACTTC.

In its sample, this clone was seen once. The CDR3 DNA reads as TGCAGCGTTCGCCGGGACAGGAACACTGAAGCTTTCTTT. Protein: CSVRRDRNTEAFF. The chain links TRBV29-1 to TRBJ1-1; 7 positions match TRBD1. CDR1 is SQVTM and CDR2 is ANQGSEA in the germline V gene. Germline trimming cut 5 bases from V and 1 base from J; bases unmatched to any gene: 4. The CDR3 is 13 residues long.

A few counts support this clone. This chain joins TRBV5-1 and TRBJ2-3; D is possibly TRBD1 (6 bases). Trimming took 4 bases from V and 5 from J, leaving 14 bases between them. Germline V gives CDR1 SGHRS, CDR2 YFSETQ. This CDR3 contains 14 residues. CDR3 sequence (DNA): TGCGCCAGCAGCATACAGGGTTGGGGAGATACGCAGTATTTT. This translates into CASSIQGWGDTQYF.

The CDR3 is CASSLGQGRGEQYF. The CDR3, as DNA: TGTGCCAGCAGTCTCGGACAGGGAAGGGGCGAGCAGTACTTC. The chain joins TRBV2 to TRBJ2-7; 8 bases map to TRBD1. The germline gives CDR1 SNHLY, CDR2 FYNNEI. V gave up 5 bases and J gave up 6 bases; unmatched junction bases: 9. This CDR3 contains 14 residues.

The genes are TRBV7-9 and TRBJ2-1, with D unresolved. Trimming left V 1 base short and J 15 bases short, with 10 bases between. CDR3 size: 11 residues. Germline CDR1 and CDR2: SEHNR and FQNEAQ (reference sequence). The DNA for the CDR3 is TGTGCCAGCAGCTTAGGCGGAATTTGGTTCTTC. As protein: CASSLGGIWFF. The full variable domain, with the rest looked up from reference TRBV7-9 and TRBJ2-1, is DTGVSQNPRHKITKRGQNVTFRCDPISEHNRLYWYRQTLGQGPEFLTYFQNEAQLEKSRLLSDRFSAERPKGSFSTLEIQRTEQGDSAMYLCASSLGGIWFFGPGTRLTVL.

The V gene is TRBV28, the J gene TRBJ1-1, with TRBD1 identical over 7 bases. J lost 6 bases, V lost 5 bases, and 3 bases had no gene match. The V gene's germline CDR1 is MDHEN and CDR2 SYDVKM. This CDR3 has 12 residues. DNA of the CDR3: TGTGCCAGCAGTGTCGGGACAGCTGAAGCTTTCTTT. It translates to CASSVGTAEAFF.

The genes are TRBV29-1 and TRBJ1-3; perhaps TRBD1 as D (6 bases). Germline CDR1 and CDR2: SQVTM and ANQGSEA. The CDR3 is 13 amino acids. The V and J ends lost 8 bases and 2 bases respectively, with 13 bases between them. CDR3 coding DNA: TGCAGCACGACAGACAGGACTGGAAACACCATATATTTT. It is translated as CSTTDRTGNTIYF.

The V and J genes are TRBV27 and TRBJ1-2; 9 nucleotides align to TRBD1. The CDR3 covers 13 residues. The germline V gene encodes CDR1 MNHEY and CDR2 SMNVEV (reference sequence). V lost 5 bases and J lost 6; bases outside the gene matches: 4. The CDR3 DNA reads TGTGCCAGCAGTCACGACAGGGGGGATGGCTACACCTTC. Translation gives CASSHDRGDGYTF.

The chain couples TRBV14 to TRBJ1-6; D is perhaps TRBD1 (6 bases). The CDR3 has 16 amino acids. V lost 1 base and J 9 bases, leaving 16 bases between the germline ends. Germline CDR1 SGHDN, CDR2 FVKESK. The CDR3 region is CASSQVGRAGASPLHF. The CDR3 nucleotides are TGTGCCAGCAGCCAAGTGGGGAGAGCGGGGGCTTCACCCCTCCACTTT.

V is TRBV27 and J is TRBJ1-5, with D perhaps matching TRBD1 (6 bases). This CDR3 is 14 amino acids long. Germline V CDR1 and CDR2: MNHEY, SMNVEV (reference sequence). The V end lost 5 bases, the J end lost 3 bases, and 11 bases lay between the germline ends. CDR3 protein: CASSHRENNQPQHF. As DNA, the CDR3 is TGTGCCAGCAGTCACAGGGAGAACAATCAGCCCCAGCATTTT.

This chain links TRBV28 with TRBJ2-1; TRBD2 matches 12 bases. V lost 2 bases, J lost 2 bases, and 4 bases stayed unmatched. Looked up from germline, CDR1 is MDHEN and CDR2 is SYDVKM. This CDR3 spans 17 amino acids. The DNA for the CDR3 is TGTGCCAGCAGTTTAACTAGCGGGAGGCCAACCTACAATGAGCAGTTCTTC. Its protein is CASSLTSGRPTYNEQFF.

This rearrangement joins TRBV4-1 to TRBJ2-7; 9 nucleotides align to TRBD1. The CDR3 is 17 residues long. Germline CDR1 MGHRA, CDR2 YSYEKL. V trimming: 0 bases; J trimming: 1 base; junction bases outside the gene matches: 7. The CDR3 sequence is CASSQEGPDRGSYEQYF. The CDR3 DNA reads as TGCGCCAGCAGCCAAGAAGGCCCGGACAGGGGATCCTACGAGCAGTACTTC.

The chain has TRBV6-5 and TRBJ2-1; 10 bases match TRBD2. Trimming removed 0 bases from V and 4 bases from J; junction bases left unmatched: 3. Germline CDR1 is MNHEY and CDR2 is SVGAGI. The CDR3 runs 16 residues. The CDR3 region has the DNA TGTGCCAGCAGTTACTCTTCTAGCGGGGGTTACAATGAGCAGTTCTTC. Protein: CASSYSSSGGYNEQFF.

The V gene is TRBV9, the J gene TRBJ1-5; unclear D gene. From germline, CDR1 is SGDLS and CDR2 YYNGEE. Trimming shortened V by 0 bases and J by 0 bases, and 7 bases separated the two germline ends. CDR3 length equals 15 residues. The CDR3 loop reads CASSVGADSNQPQHF. The CDR3 DNA sequence: TGTGCCAGCAGCGTAGGGGCCGATAGCAATCAGCCCCAGCATTTT.

The V call is TRBV15, the J call TRBJ1-2; 8 bases match TRBD1. The J segment lost 2 bases and the V segment lost 5 bases, leaving 7 bases of the junction unmatched. Germline V gene sequence: CDR1 LNHNV, CDR2 YYDKDF (reference sequence). The CDR3 length is 15 residues. The CDR3 sequence is CATSGVTGENYGYTF. CDR3 coding DNA: TGTGCCACCAGCGGAGTGACAGGGGAGAACTATGGCTACACCTTC.

The V and J genes are TRBV7-9 and TRBJ2-5, with 9 bases matching TRBD1. This CDR3 contains 16 residues. V trimming: 0 bases; J trimming: 5 bases; junction bases outside the gene matches: 7. The germline gives CDR1 SEHNR, CDR2 FQNEAQ (reference sequence). The CDR3, as DNA: TGTGCCAGCAGCTTAGCGCTTACAGGGGGCGGCGAGACCCAGTACTTC. Encoded protein: CASSLALTGGGETQYF.